Presented here are 25 T cell receptor beta chains from one specimen sequenced in a study of blood T cell repertoires in COVID-19. Method: immunoSEQ multiplex PCR; TCRdb's copy keeps in-frame clones and lacks some. The repertoire includes around 46,000 clones, approximately 85% of them detected once, and 15% to 19% sits in the top ten. The sequenced sample was peripheral blood. The receptors here all came from a human donor in a cohort sampled during active COVID-19. The donor label of this sample is uncertain.

The chain carries TRBV3-1 (or the pseudogene TRBV3-2) and TRBJ1-4, with a weak D call TRBD1 (5 bases). Trimming took off 4 bases at V and 3 bases at J, with 12 bases between the two ends. The germline V gene encodes CDR1 LGHDT and CDR2 YNNKEL (reference sequence). The CDR3 sequence is 15 residues long. The CDR3 loop reads CASSRGGASNEKLFF. For the CDR3, the DNA is TGTGCCAGCAGCCGGGGAGGGGCATCTAATGAAAAACTGTTTTTT.

J is TRBJ2-7 and V is TRBV2; TRBD1 matches 10 bases. Germline V gives CDR1 SNHLY, CDR2 FYNNEI. With V trimmed by 6 bases and J by 7 bases, 6 bases remained unmatched. This CDR3 has 13 amino acids. The CDR3 protein is CASSGDRGREQYF. Here the CDR3 DNA reads TGTGCCAGCAGCGGGGACAGGGGTAGGGAGCAGTACTTC.

The chain combines TRBV5-1 with TRBJ2-2; TRBD2 agrees at 10 bases. The CDR3 contains 16 residues. V lost 0 bases, J lost 4 bases, and 3 bases stayed unmatched. The germline V gene encodes CDR1 SGHRS and CDR2 YFSETQ. The CDR3 nucleotides are TGCGCCAGCAGCTTGGAGCGGGGGGGCTTCACCGGGGAGCTGTTTTTT. This encodes CASSLERGGFTGELFF.

This rearrangement joins TRBV20-1 to TRBJ1-1; TRBD1 is a possible D gene (5 bases). The length of the CDR3 is 13 residues. V shed 3 bases and J shed 1 base, with 9 bases lying between them. From germline, CDR1 is DFQATT and CDR2 SNEGSKA (reference sequence). CDR3 DNA sequence: TGCAGTGCTAGTCTAGGACAGAACACTGAAGCTTTCTTT. Translation gives CSASLGQNTEAFF.

V gene TRBV12-5 combines with J gene TRBJ2-2, with 7 bases aligning to TRBD2. The CDR3 extends over 16 amino acids. Unmatched junction bases numbered 6, after V lost 2 bases and J lost 3 bases. From germline, CDR1 is LGHNT and CDR2 FRNRAP. The DNA of the CDR3 is TGTGCTAGTGGTTTGTATGCGGGAGTCGACACCGGGGAGCTGTTTTTT. Protein: CASGLYAGVDTGELFF.

This clone was seen more than once but under ten times. The V and J genes are TRBV7-3 and TRBJ2-1; D may be TRBD2 (5 bases). Trimming pared 4 bases from V and 8 bases from J, leaving 9 bases between. This CDR3 region has 12 residues. Germline V gene lookup returns CDR1 SGHTA and CDR2 FQGTGA. The CDR3: CASSSGLHEQFF. CDR3 nucleotide sequence: TGTGCCAGCAGCTCCGGACTCCATGAGCAGTTCTTC.

The CDR3 spells CASSRDRAEGELFF. The DNA of the CDR3 is TGCGCCAGCAGCAGGGACAGGGCCGAAGGGGAGCTGTTTTTT. The V and J genes are TRBV5-1 and TRBJ2-2; 9 bases align to TRBD1. CDR3 length: 14 residues. Trimming cost V 4 bases and J 8 bases; bases outside gene matches: 6. Germline assignment: CDR1 SGHRS and CDR2 YFSETQ.

The chain recombines TRBV18 with TRBJ2-5; TRBD2 aligns across 12 bases. V trimming: 2 bases; J trimming: 4 bases; junction bases outside the gene matches: 5. The CDR3 spans 16 residues. Per the germline V gene, CDR1 is KGHSH and CDR2 is LQKENI. CDR3 nucleotide sequence: TGTGCCAGCTCACCATCTAGCGGGGGGGCCGGAGAGACCCAGTACTTC. Translation gives CASSPSSGGAGETQYF.

This chain links TRBV28 with TRBJ2-1; TRBD1 matches 7 bases. The germline V gene encodes CDR1 MDHEN and CDR2 SYDVKM. J gave up 6 bases and V 7 bases, and 9 bases lay outside the gene matches. This CDR3 has 14 residues. This chain's CDR3 is CASTLTGSFNEQFF. For the CDR3, the DNA is TGTGCCAGCACTTTGACAGGGTCTTTCAATGAGCAGTTCTTC.

This rearrangement joins TRBV20-1 to TRBJ1-4, with TRBD1 identical over 7 bases. Germline V CDR1 and CDR2: DFQATT, SNEGSKA (reference sequence). The CDR3 totals 14 residues. V was pared by 3 bases and J by 8 bases, with 9 bases of the junction left unmatched. The CDR3 loop reads CSASEGAVGEKLFF. As DNA, the CDR3 is TGCAGTGCTAGTGAGGGGGCGGTAGGGGAAAAACTGTTTTTT.

The V call is TRBV15, the J call TRBJ2-3; D possibly corresponds to TRBD1 (5 bases). Trimming cost V 6 bases and J 0 bases, with 13 bases left between them. Germline CDR1 LNHNV, CDR2 YYDKDF (reference sequence). The CDR3 totals 15 residues. CDR3 DNA: TGTGCCACCAGGACAGTGGCAGGGAGCACAGATACGCAGTATTTT. Its translation is CATRTVAGSTDTQYF.

The gene calls are TRBV18 and TRBJ1-2; 8 nucleotides agree with TRBD1. The CDR3 spans 15 residues. Losses at the gene ends were 3 bases for V and 4 bases for J; bases not matched to a gene: 7. Germline-derived CDR1 and CDR2 are KGHSH and LQKENI. The CDR3 region is CASSPSGTGAYGYTF. The CDR3 nucleotides are TGTGCCAGCTCACCGAGTGGGACAGGCGCCTATGGCTACACCTTC.

This clone was seen a handful of times. The chain couples TRBV6-5 to TRBJ2-1; 9 bases line up with TRBD2. V trimming: 5 bases; J trimming: 4 bases; junction bases outside the gene matches: 6. The CDR3 is made up of 15 amino acids. Germline assignment: CDR1 MNHEY and CDR2 SVGAGI. The DNA for the CDR3 is TGTGCCAGCAGTCTTAGCGGGGGTTTTTACAATGAGCAGTTCTTC. Translating it yields CASSLSGGFYNEQFF.

V is TRBV24-1 and J is TRBJ2-5, with 10 bases matching TRBD1. Germline-derived CDR1 and CDR2 are KGHDR and SFDVKD. J gave up 3 bases and V 3 bases, and 6 bases lay outside the gene matches. The CDR3 runs 16 residues. CDR3 in amino acids: CATSDTGQGQEETQYF. CDR3 bases: TGTGCCACCAGTGATACGGGACAGGGGCAGGAAGAGACCCAGTACTTC.

CDR3 DNA: TGTGCCAGCAGCCCCTTTGACAGGATCGGTGGCACCGGGGAGCTGTTTTTT. It codes for CASSPFDRIGGTGELFF. V gene TRBV7-8 combines with J gene TRBJ2-2; D possibly corresponds to TRBD1 (6 bases). Germline CDR1 and CDR2: SGHVS and FQNEAQ. V dropped 5 bases and J dropped 4 bases, with 20 bases sitting between them. The CDR3 totals 17 residues.

Note on this clone: The germline gene is not matched at one end of the junction; a read error may be the cause. Within the sample, other DNA sequences also encode this same CDR3. The J gene is TRBJ1-2, the V gene TRBV10-3; unclear D gene. The CDR3 consists of 14 residues. Germline-derived CDR1 and CDR2 are ENHRY and SYGVKD. The CDR3 bases are TGTGCCATCAGTGAGGGAGGGTTCGGGTATGGCTATACCTTC. Translated: CAISEGGFGYGYTF.

The genes are TRBV5-1 and TRBJ2-3; TRBD1 matches 9 bases. Germline-derived CDR1 and CDR2 are SGHRS and YFSETQ. Losses at the gene ends were 4 bases for V and 1 base for J; bases not matched to a gene: 7. The CDR3 is 16 amino acids. CDR3: CASSKWDRVGTDTQYF. The CDR3 coding sequence is TGCGCCAGCAGCAAATGGGACAGGGTAGGCACAGATACGCAGTATTTT. The full variable domain, in which reference TRBV5-1 and TRBJ2-3 provide the parts outside the CDR3, is KAGVTQTPRYLIKTRGQQVTLSCSPISGHRSVSWYQQTPGQGLQFLFEYFSETQRNKGNFPGRFSGRQFSNSRSEMNVSTLELGDSALYLCASSKWDRVGTDTQYFGPGTRLTVL.

The chain links TRBV5-1 to TRBJ2-1, with TRBD2 matching over 7 bases. Germline CDR1 reads SGHRS; CDR2 reads YFSETQ. V lost 1 base and J lost 6; bases outside the gene matches: 16. The CDR3 extends over 18 amino acids. CDR3 sequence reads: CASSLTLSGRELGNEQFF. CDR3 coding DNA: TGCGCCAGCAGCTTGACCCTCTCTGGGAGGGAGCTGGGCAATGAGCAGTTCTTC.

The chain combines TRBV9 with TRBJ2-7, with D tentatively TRBD1 (7 bases). CDR3 size: 15 residues. V lost 0 bases and J lost 4, with 14 bases in between. Germline lookup yields CDR1 SGDLS and CDR2 YYNGEE. CDR3 loop: CASSVDSGGQYEQYF. CDR3 nucleotides: TGTGCCAGCAGCGTAGATTCAGGGGGGCAATACGAGCAGTACTTC.

The chain couples TRBV27 to TRBJ2-7; possibly TRBD2 for D (6 bases). CDR1 is MNHEY, CDR2 SMNVEV, per germline (reference sequence). This CDR3 has 13 residues. Trimming cost V 5 bases and J 4 bases, with 12 bases left between them. CDR3 in DNA: TGTGCCAGCAGTGCAACCGGGGGATACGAGCAGTACTTC. Encoded protein: CASSATGGYEQYF.

DNA of the CDR3: TGTGCCACCTATAGGGGCTATGGCTACACCTTC. Translation: CATYRGYGYTF. The chain carries TRBV6-5 and TRBJ1-2; weak D call: TRBD1 (5 bases). Germline V lookup: CDR1 MNHEY, CDR2 SVGAGI. The CDR3 has 11 amino acids. V was trimmed by 10 bases and J by 4 bases, leaving 10 bases between them.

The chain uses TRBV29-1 and TRBJ2-1; D might be TRBD1 (6 bases). CDR3 length: 12 amino acids. Deletions cut 4 bases from V and 7 bases from J, with 11 bases between. The germline V gene encodes CDR1 SQVTM and CDR2 ANQGSEA. The CDR3 spells CSVGTDLNEQFF. CDR3 DNA sequence: TGCAGCGTTGGGACAGACCTTAATGAGCAGTTCTTC.

The CDR3 loop reads CASSIGLGAPYNEQFF. The CDR3 coding sequence is TGTGCCAGTAGTATTGGCCTGGGGGCGCCCTACAATGAGCAGTTCTTC. The chain has TRBV19 and TRBJ2-1; TRBD1 might be the D (6 bases). The CDR3 runs 16 residues. CDR1 is LNHDA, CDR2 SQIVND, per germline (reference sequence). V lost 3 bases and J 2 bases, leaving 14 bases between the germline ends. Filled out from reference TRBV19 and TRBJ2-1, the complete variable domain reads DGGITQSPKYLFRKEGQNVTLSCEQNLNHDAMYWYRQDPGQGLRLIYYSQIVNDFQKGDIAEGYSVSREKKESFPLTVTSAQKNPTAFYLCASSIGLGAPYNEQFFGPGTRLTVL.

The J gene is TRBJ1-6, the V gene TRBV7-2; tentatively, D is TRBD1 (6 bases). Trimming took off 5 bases at V and 13 bases at J, with 15 bases between the two ends. This CDR3 region has 13 residues. Germline V lookup: CDR1 SGHTA, CDR2 FQGNSA. CDR3 in amino acids: CASSAQGNSPLHF. The CDR3 DNA reads TGTGCCAGCAGCGCTCAGGGGAACAGCCCCCTCCACTTT.

V is TRBV5-6 and J is TRBJ2-7; 8 nucleotides align to TRBD2. CDR3 length equals 15 residues. Germline values: CDR1 SGHDT, CDR2 YYEEEE. Trimming took 0 bases from V and 2 from J; bases not matched to a gene: 4. The CDR3 here is CASSLAGRGAYEQYF. DNA of the CDR3: TGTGCCAGCAGCTTGGCCGGGCGGGGGGCCTACGAGCAGTACTTC.